The clone carrying this TCR beta chain was seen more than once but under ten times. One entry per CDR3 protein results from TCRdb running MiXCR on the 5' RACE reads. The sample consists of about 520,000 distinct CDR3 sequences, less than 25% of them appearing once. These data originate in a study of identical twins. In addition, the sample was reused for a study of T cells expressing NK-cell markers. That paper adds: According to the study, TCR beta repertoires originated from sorted CD3+CD56+NKG2C+, CD3+CD56+NKG2C- and CD3+CD56-NKG2C+ T cells.

Sequences were obtained from CD4+ T cells sorted from blood. The sequence was collected from a young woman in good health.

The CDR3 protein is CASSHVDRADTQYF. CDR3 coding DNA: TGCGCCAGCAGCCACGTTGACCGCGCAGATACGCAGTATTTT. The chain combines TRBV4-3 with TRBJ2-3; D not certain. This CDR3 contains 14 residues. Trimming shortened V by 3 bases and J by 4 bases, and 11 bases separated the two germline ends. Per the germline V gene, CDR1 is LGHNA and CDR2 is YSLEER.